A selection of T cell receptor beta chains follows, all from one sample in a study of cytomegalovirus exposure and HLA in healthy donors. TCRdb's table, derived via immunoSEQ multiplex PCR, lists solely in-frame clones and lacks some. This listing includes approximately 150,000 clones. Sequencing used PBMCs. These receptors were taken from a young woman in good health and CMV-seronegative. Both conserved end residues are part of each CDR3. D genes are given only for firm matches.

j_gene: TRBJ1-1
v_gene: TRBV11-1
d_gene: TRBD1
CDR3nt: TGTGCCAGCAGCTTAGCCCAGGGGGTGGGCACTGAAGCTTTCTTT
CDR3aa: CASSLAQGVGTEAFF

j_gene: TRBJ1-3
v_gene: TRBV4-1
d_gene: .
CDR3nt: TGCGCCAGCAGCCAAGGGGAGGGGGACACCATATATTTT
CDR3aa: CASSQGEGDTIYF

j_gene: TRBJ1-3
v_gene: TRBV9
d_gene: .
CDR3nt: TGTGCCAGCAGCGTAGTTCCGGGATCGGGAAACACCATATATTTT
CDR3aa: CASSVVPGSGNTIYF

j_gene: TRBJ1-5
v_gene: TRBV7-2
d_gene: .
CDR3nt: TGTGCCAGCAGCTACCTTGAGGGTAATCAGCCCCAGCATTTT
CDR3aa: CASSYLEGNQPQHF

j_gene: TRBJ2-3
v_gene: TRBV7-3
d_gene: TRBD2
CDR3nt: TGTGCCAGCAGCCCGACCGGGACTATCACAGATACGCAGTATTTT
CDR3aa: CASSPTGTITDTQYF

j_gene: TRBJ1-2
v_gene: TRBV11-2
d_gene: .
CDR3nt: TGTGCCAGCACCCCGGGGATATCTAACTATGGCTACACCTTC
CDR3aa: CASTPGISNYGYTF

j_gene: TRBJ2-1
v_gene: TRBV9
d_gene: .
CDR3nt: TGTGCCAGCAGCGTAAGTGCGGGATGGGGGACTGAGCAGTTCTTC
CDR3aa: CASSVSAGWGTEQFF

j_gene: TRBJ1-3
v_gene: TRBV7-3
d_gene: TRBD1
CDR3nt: TGTGCCAGCAGTTCGGGACAGGGTGGAAACACCATATATTTT
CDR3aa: CASSSGQGGNTIYF

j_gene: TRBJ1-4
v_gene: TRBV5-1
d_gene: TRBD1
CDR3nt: TGCGCCAGCAGCTTGGGATCCGGGACAGGGAATGAAAAACTGTTTTTT
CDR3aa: CASSLGSGTGNEKLFF

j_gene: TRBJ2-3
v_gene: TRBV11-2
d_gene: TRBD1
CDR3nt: TGTGCCAGCAGCAAAACAGGGGGGAGATACACAGATACGCAGTATTTT
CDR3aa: CASSKTGGRYTDTQYF

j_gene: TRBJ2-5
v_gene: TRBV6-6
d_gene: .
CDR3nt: TGTGCCAGCAGTTGGATTGGAGTAGAGACCCAGTACTTC
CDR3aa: CASSWIGVETQYF

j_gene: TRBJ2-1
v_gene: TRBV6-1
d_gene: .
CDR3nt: TGTGCCAGCAGTGAACGGACAGTCTTGACCTCCCCAGCGGCCTACAATGAGCAGTTCTTC
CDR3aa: CASSERTVLTSPAAYNEQFF

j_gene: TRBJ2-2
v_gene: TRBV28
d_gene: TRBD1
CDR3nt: TGTGCCAGCAGTTTAGGGACAGGGGACAACACCGGGGAGCTGTTTTTT
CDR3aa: CASSLGTGDNTGELFF

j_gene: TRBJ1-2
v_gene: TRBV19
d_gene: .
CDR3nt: TGTGCCAGTAACGGGGAGCGAGAGTGGCGGGGAGATGGCTACACCTTC
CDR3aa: CASNGEREWRGDGYTF

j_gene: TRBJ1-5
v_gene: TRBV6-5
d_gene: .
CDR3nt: TGTGCCAGCAGTTATGGAGTGGATCAGCCCCAGCATTTT
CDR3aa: CASSYGVDQPQHF

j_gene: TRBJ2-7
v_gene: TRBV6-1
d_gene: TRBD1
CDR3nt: TGTGCCAGCAAGAGACAGGGACAGATTTACGAGCAGTACTTC
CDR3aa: CASKRQGQIYEQYF

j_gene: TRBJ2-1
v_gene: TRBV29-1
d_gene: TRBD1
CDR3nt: TGCAGCGTCCCCGGACAGGCCTCCTACAATGAGCAGTTCTTC
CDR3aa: CSVPGQASYNEQFF